Listed below are T cell receptor beta chains from one sample, sequenced in a study of T cells in Graves' hyperthyroidism and ophthalmopathy. TCRdb redid the calling of the multiplex PCR reads with MiXCR, one entry per CDR3 protein. The data show a few hundred thousand distinct CDR3 sequences, approximately 16% seen once. Sequenced material: blood. The receptors stem from a woman aged 45-59 years with Graves' hyperthyroidism. The CDR3 runs from the conserved cysteine through the conserved F or W. The D gene is left open where the match is weak. Size is stated for part of the rows, as once, few or many counts, or as a class when the clone is expanded.

-,TRBV7-9,TRBJ1-2,-,CASSSDFRANYGYTF,TGTGCCAGCAGCTCAGATTTTCGTGCTAACTATGGCTACACCTTC
TRBD1,TRBV7-9,TRBJ1-3,few,CASSSKDRDRVRNTIYF,TGTGCCAGCAGCTCCAAAGACCGGGACAGGGTGCGGAACACCATATATTTT
-,TRBV5-1,TRBJ1-2,many,CASSLDGDGYTF,TGCGCCAGCAGCTTGGATGGGGACGGCTACACCTTC
-,TRBV27,TRBJ1-1,many,CASSSVWMNTEAFF,TGTGCCAGCAGCTCGGTTTGGATGAACACTGAAGCTTTCTTT
-,TRBV28,TRBJ2-7,many,CASRVLVGRRTYEQYF,TGTGCCAGCAGAGTGCTTGTCGGGAGAAGGACCTACGAGCAGTACTTC
TRBD2,TRBV27,TRBJ2-5,-,CASSLSGLAVEETQYF,TGTGCCAGCAGTTTATCCGGACTAGCGGTAGAAGAGACCCAGTACTTC
-,TRBV11-2,TRBJ1-2,many,CASSPGVIGGYTF,TGTGCCAGCAGCCCAGGGGTCATCGGTGGCTACACCTTC
-,TRBV6-1,TRBJ2-5,many,CASSTPRDQETQYF,TGTGCCAGCAGTACCCCTAGGGACCAAGAGACCCAGTACTTC
TRBD2,TRBV19,TRBJ2-1,-,CASSTTSGPYNEQFF,TGTGCCAGTAGTACAACTAGCGGCCCATACAATGAGCAGTTCTTC
-,TRBV11-2,TRBJ1-2,many,CASSLGARELNYGYTF,TGTGCCAGCAGCTTAGGAGCCAGGGAGCTAAACTATGGCTACACCTTC
-,TRBV20-1,TRBJ1-5,few,CSPTEELPQPQHF,TGCAGTCCCACAGAAGAACTTCCTCAGCCCCAGCATTTT
-,TRBV28,TRBJ2-1,many,CASSFTGEQFF,TGTGCCAGCAGTTTTACGGGAGAGCAGTTCTTC
TRBD2,TRBV6-1,TRBJ2-7,many,CASSEDGVGLAGHEQYF,TGTGCCAGCAGTGAAGACGGGGTAGGGCTAGCGGGTCACGAGCAGTACTTC
-,TRBV27,TRBJ2-7,-,CASSFGTLGEQYF,TGTGCCAGCAGTTTCGGGACTCTGGGCGAGCAGTACTTC
TRBD2,TRBV6-1,TRBJ2-7,many,CASSYTASGKKVHEQYF,TGTGCCAGCAGTTATACCGCTAGCGGGAAGAAGGTCCACGAGCAGTACTTC
TRBD2,TRBV7-9,TRBJ2-1,few,CASSLDSGSPLRDEQFF,TGTGCCAGCAGCTTAGATAGCGGGAGCCCCCTCCGGGATGAGCAGTTCTTC
-,TRBV3-1,TRBJ2-7,many,CASSQVLHEQYF,TGTGCCAGCAGCCAAGTCCTACACGAGCAGTACTTC